Sequencing of this T cell receptor (beta chain) was carried out in a study of metastatic and nonmetastatic thyroid tumors. Among the patients, none had received any treatment before thyroid surgery. The V gene's germline CDR1 is SNHLY and CDR2 FYNNEI. The J segment lost 9 bases and the V segment lost 3 bases, leaving 2 bases of the junction unmatched. This CDR3 region has 11 residues. MiXCR reprocessed the PCR reads for TCRdb. The data contain some 28,000 clones, about a quarter of them singletons. In this sample, this clone turned up a few times. This TCR was recovered from a female donor with papillary thyroid cancer or a benign thyroid nodule (not recorded which). Some clones in this sample may be carry-over from other donors' samples. V and J are TRBV2 and TRBJ2-7; 7 bases align to TRBD1. What was sequenced was blood. The CDR3 loop is CASSETGLQYF. In nucleotides, the CDR3 is TGTGCCAGCAGTGAGACAGGGTTGCAGTACTTC.